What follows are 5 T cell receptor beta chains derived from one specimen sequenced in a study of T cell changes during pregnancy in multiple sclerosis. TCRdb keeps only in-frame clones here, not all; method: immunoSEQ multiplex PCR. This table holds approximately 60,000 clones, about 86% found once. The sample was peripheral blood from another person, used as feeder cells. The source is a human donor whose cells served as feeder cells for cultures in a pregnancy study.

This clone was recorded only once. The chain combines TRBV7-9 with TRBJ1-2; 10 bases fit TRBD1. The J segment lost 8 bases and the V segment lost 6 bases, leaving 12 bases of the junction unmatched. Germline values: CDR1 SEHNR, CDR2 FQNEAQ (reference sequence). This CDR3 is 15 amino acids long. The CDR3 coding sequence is TGTGCCAGCAGGCCAGGACAGGGGGGAAGACTCGGCTACACCTTC. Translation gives CASRPGQGGRLGYTF.

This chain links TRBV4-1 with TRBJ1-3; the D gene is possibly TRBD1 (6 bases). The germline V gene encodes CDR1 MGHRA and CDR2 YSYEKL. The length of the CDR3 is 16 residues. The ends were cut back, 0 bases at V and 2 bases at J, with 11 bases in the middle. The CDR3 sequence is CASSQDPHRAGNTIYF. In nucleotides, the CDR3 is TGCGCCAGCAGCCAAGATCCTCACAGGGCTGGAAACACCATATATTTT.

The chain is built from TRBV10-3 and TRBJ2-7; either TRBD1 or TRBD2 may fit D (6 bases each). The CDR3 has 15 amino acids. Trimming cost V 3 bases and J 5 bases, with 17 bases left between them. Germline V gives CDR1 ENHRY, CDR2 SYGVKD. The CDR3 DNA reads TGTGCCATCAGTGACCCCCGGGGGCCTGGCGACGAGCAGTACTTC. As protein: CAISDPRGPGDEQYF.

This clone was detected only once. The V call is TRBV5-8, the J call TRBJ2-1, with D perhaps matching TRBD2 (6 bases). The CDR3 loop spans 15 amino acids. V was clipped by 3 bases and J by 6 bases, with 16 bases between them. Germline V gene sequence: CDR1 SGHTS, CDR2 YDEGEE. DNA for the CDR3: TGTGCCAGCAGCTCCGCCGGGAGACCGACCAATGAGCAGTTCTTC. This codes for CASSSAGRPTNEQFF.

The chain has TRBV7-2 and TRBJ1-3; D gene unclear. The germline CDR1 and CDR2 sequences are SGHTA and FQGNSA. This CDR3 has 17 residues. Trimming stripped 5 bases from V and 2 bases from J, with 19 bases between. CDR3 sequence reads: CASSHLGVADAGNTIYF. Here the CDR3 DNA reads TGTGCCAGCAGCCACCTCGGGGTTGCGGATGCTGGAAACACCATATATTTT.